The clone carrying this T cell receptor beta chain was found once. Its antigen is not identified. Germline V gives CDR1 MNHEY, CDR2 SVGAGI. The CDR3 runs 15 residues. Between the trimmed V and J ends, which lost 4 bases and 0 bases, there was a span of 10 bases. Measured with immunoSEQ multiplex PCR; TCRdb has only the in-frame clones, and not every one. The sample shows roughly 120,000 clones, 94% of them seen only once. This entry belongs to a study of cytomegalovirus exposure and HLA in healthy donors. Study-wide points: Generally TCR sequences proved uncommon, though certain public TCRs appeared in numerous donors.

This TCR came from a woman in her late teens or twenties in good health and CMV-seronegative. The sequencing sample was made of PBMCs. This sequence joins TRBV6-5 and TRBJ2-1; a possible D gene is TRBD2 (5 bases). The CDR3 spells CASSSGGPSYNEQFF. DNA of the CDR3: TGTGCCAGCAGTTCCGGCGGGCCCTCCTACAATGAGCAGTTCTTC.